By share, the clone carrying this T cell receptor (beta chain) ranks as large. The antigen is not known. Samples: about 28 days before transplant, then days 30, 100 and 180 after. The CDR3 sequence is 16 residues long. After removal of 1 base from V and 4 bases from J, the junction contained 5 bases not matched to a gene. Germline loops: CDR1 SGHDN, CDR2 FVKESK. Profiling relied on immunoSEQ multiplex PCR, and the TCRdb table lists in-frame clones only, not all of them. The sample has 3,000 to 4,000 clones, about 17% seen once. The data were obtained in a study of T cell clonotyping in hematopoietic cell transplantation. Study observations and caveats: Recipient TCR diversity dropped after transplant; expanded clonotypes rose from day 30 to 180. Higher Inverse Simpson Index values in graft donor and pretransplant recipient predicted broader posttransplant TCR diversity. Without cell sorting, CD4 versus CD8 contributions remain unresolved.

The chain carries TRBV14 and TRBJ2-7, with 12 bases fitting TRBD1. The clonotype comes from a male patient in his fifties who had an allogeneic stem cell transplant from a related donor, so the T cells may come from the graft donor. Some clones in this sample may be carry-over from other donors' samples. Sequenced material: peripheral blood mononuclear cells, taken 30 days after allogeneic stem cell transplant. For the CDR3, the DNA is TGTGCCAGCAGCCAAGGTCGGGGACAGGGGGCTTACGAGCAGTACTTC. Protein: CASSQGRGQGAYEQYF.